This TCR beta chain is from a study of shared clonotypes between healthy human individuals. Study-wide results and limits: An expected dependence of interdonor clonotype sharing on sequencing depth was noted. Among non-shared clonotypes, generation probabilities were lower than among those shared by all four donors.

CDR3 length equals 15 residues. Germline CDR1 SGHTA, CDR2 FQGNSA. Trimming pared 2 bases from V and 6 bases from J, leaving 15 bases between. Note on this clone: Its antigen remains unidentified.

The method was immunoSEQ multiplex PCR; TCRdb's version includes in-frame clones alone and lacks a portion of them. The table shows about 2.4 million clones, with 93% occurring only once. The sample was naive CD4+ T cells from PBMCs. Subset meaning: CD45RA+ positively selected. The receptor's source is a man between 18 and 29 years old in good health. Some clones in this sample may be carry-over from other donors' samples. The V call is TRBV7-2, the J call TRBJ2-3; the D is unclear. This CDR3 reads CASSLLSTTQDTQYF. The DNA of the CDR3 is TGTGCCAGCAGCTTATTATCGACAACACAGGATACGCAGTATTTT.